A single sample is the source of the 13 T cell receptor beta chains below, sequenced in a study of Ad26.COV2.S vaccination and SARS-CoV-2 variants. The method was immunoSEQ multiplex PCR; TCRdb's version includes in-frame clones alone and lacks a portion of them. The sample holds around 100,000 clones, less than 85% seen once. The input for sequencing was peripheral blood, taken after recovery from COVID-19. The receptors derive from a human donor who had recovered from COVID-19.

The chain carries TRBV4-1 and TRBJ2-3; D may be TRBD1 (6 bases). V was trimmed by 4 bases and J by 9 bases, leaving 11 bases between them. CDR1 and CDR2 from the germline V gene are MGHRA and YSYEKL. The CDR3 has 12 amino acids. The CDR3 region has the DNA TGCGCCAGCAGCCGTGAGAGGGGGACGCAGTATTTT. Translated: CASSRERGTQYF.

The chain couples TRBV7-9 to TRBJ1-4; D unclear. The ends were cut back, 3 bases at V and 4 bases at J, with 9 bases in the middle. Germline assignment: CDR1 SEHNR and CDR2 FQNEAQ (reference sequence). This CDR3 is built from 14 residues. The CDR3 bases are TGTGCCAGCAGCTTTGGAAGGAATAATGAAAAACTGTTTTTT. Protein: CASSFGRNNEKLFF. The full variable domain, with the rest looked up from reference TRBV7-9 and TRBJ1-4, is DTGVSQNPRHKITKRGQNVTFRCDPISEHNRLYWYRQTLGQGPEFLTYFQNEAQLEKSRLLSDRFSAERPKGSFSTLEIQRTEQGDSAMYLCASSFGRNNEKLFFGSGTQLSVL.

The gene calls are TRBV12-3 or TRBV12-4 and TRBJ1-1, with D possibly being TRBD1 (5 bases). The CDR3 sequence is 13 residues long. Trimming cost V 6 bases and J 3 bases, with 11 bases left between them. Written as DNA, the CDR3 is TGTGCCAGCAGACCGGGAGGGGACACTGAAGCTTTCTTT. It yields the protein CASRPGGDTEAFF.

This chain connects TRBV7-2 to TRBJ2-1; TRBD1 or TRBD2 may be the D gene (5 bases each). Trimming removed 3 bases from V and 5 bases from J, with 11 bases in between. Germline V gene data show CDR1 as SGHTA and CDR2 as FQGNSA. CDR3 length: 14 residues. CDR3 sequence reads: CASSFLRGNNEQFF. CDR3 in DNA: TGTGCCAGCAGCTTTCTGAGGGGAAACAATGAGCAGTTCTTC.

V is TRBV5-1 and J is TRBJ2-7, with 9 bases aligning to TRBD1. The CDR3 loop spans 14 amino acids. J gave up 4 bases and V 4 bases, and 6 bases lay outside the gene matches. CDR1 and CDR2 from the germline V gene are SGHRS and YFSETQ. CDR3 sequence reads: CASSGGTGWYEQYF. CDR3 DNA sequence: TGCGCCAGCAGCGGAGGGACAGGGTGGTACGAGCAGTACTTC.

This clone was seen only once. The V gene is TRBV10-1, the J gene TRBJ2-3, with TRBD1 matching 8 bases. Germline trimming cut 8 bases from V and 2 bases from J; bases unmatched to any gene: 6. Germline lookup yields CDR1 WNHNN and CDR2 SYGVQD (reference sequence). CDR3 size: 14 residues. The CDR3 DNA is TGCGCCAGCTCTCCGGGACAGGACACAGATACGCAGTATTTT. Its translation: CASSPGQDTDTQYF.

J is TRBJ2-5 and V is TRBV6-1; no reliable D call. The CDR3 has 15 amino acids. Germline V lookup: CDR1 MNHNS, CDR2 SASEGT. V lost 0 bases to trimming and J lost 5 bases, with 13 bases between them. The CDR3 DNA reads as TGTGCCAGCAGTGAAGCAGCGTGGGTTCGGGAGACCCAGTACTTC. The encoded protein is CASSEAAWVRETQYF.

This clone was counted only a few times. The chain combines TRBV4-2 with TRBJ2-1, with D unclear. V was shortened by 0 bases and J by 0 bases, with 6 bases between the two germline ends. CDR1 is LGHNA and CDR2 is YNFKEQ in the germline V gene. The length of the CDR3 is 15 residues. CDR3 DNA: TGTGCCAGCAGCCAAGAATCAAGCTCCTACAATGAGCAGTTCTTC. Translating gives CASSQESSSYNEQFF.

This chain uses TRBV7-9 with TRBJ1-5; D gene ambiguous. The CDR3 totals 12 residues. V dropped 4 bases and J dropped 6 bases, with 7 bases sitting between them. Germline V gene sequence: CDR1 SEHNR, CDR2 FQNEAQ (reference sequence). CDR3 nucleotide sequence: TGTGCCAGCAGCTCCGGAGGTCAGCCCCAGCATTTT. This gives the protein CASSSGGQPQHF.

This rearrangement joins TRBV27 to TRBJ2-3; 8 positions agree with TRBD1. CDR3 length: 16 residues. Germline V gene sequence: CDR1 MNHEY, CDR2 SMNVEV (reference sequence). Trimming took 4 bases from V and 7 from J; bases not matched to a gene: 13. The CDR3, as DNA: TGTGCCAGCAGTTCGCGGACAGGGTTTCCAATTAATACGCAGTATTTT. As protein: CASSSRTGFPINTQYF.

J is TRBJ2-5 and V is TRBV4-1, with D perhaps TRBD1 (6 bases). V was pared by 0 bases and J by 5 bases, with 16 bases between. The CDR3 contains 16 residues. The germline CDR1 and CDR2 sequences are MGHRA and YSYEKL. CDR3 amino acids: CASSQDRDTDGETQYF. The DNA for the CDR3 is TGCGCCAGCAGCCAAGATAGGGACACCGACGGCGAGACCCAGTACTTC.

The chain recombines TRBV30 with TRBJ1-2; D is ambiguous. The ends were cut back, 0 bases at V and 3 bases at J, with 14 bases in the middle. The CDR3 covers 15 residues. Germline lookup yields CDR1 GTSNPN and CDR2 SVGIG (reference sequence). The CDR3 reads CAWSVPVGSHYGYTF. The CDR3, as DNA: TGTGCCTGGAGTGTACCTGTAGGGAGTCACTATGGCTACACCTTC.

In its sample, this clone was seen a few times. The chain links TRBV27 to TRBJ1-5, with 8 bases identical to TRBD1. V shed 7 bases and J 5 bases; nucleotides not matched to a gene: 10. The CDR3 consists of 15 residues. CDR1 and CDR2 from the germline V gene are MNHEY and SMNVEV (reference sequence). In DNA form, the CDR3 reads TGTGCCAGCAAACCCTGGGCGACAGGGGATCAGCCCCAGCATTTT. Amino acid sequence: CASKPWATGDQPQHF.